A single sample gave rise to the 16 T cell receptor beta chains below, sequenced in a study of blood T cell repertoires in COVID-19. Generated by immunoSEQ multiplex PCR, the TCRdb table keeps only in-frame clones and is missing some. The sample holds some 150,000 clones, roughly 90% seen once. The sample taken for sequencing was peripheral blood. These TCRs come from a woman aged 50 to 60 with acute or convalescent COVID-19.

This clone was detected only a few times. J is TRBJ1-1 and V is TRBV5-1; D unclear. The V end lost 7 bases, the J end lost 6 bases, and 13 bases lay between the germline ends. Germline V gene lookup returns CDR1 SGHRS and CDR2 YFSETQ. The CDR3 consists of 12 residues. CDR3 residues: CASHGPSAEAFF. In DNA, the CDR3 is TGCGCCAGCCATGGGCCATCAGCTGAAGCTTTCTTT.

This clone was seen more than once but under ten times. This chain connects TRBV6-6 to TRBJ1-1; no clear D. The CDR3 has 14 residues. The germline V gene has CDR1 MNHNY and CDR2 SVGAGI (reference sequence). With 3 bases removed from V and 1 base from J, the gap between germline ends came to 9 bases. CDR3 nucleotide sequence: TGTGCCAGCAGTTATAGAGAGGAGAACACTGAAGCTTTCTTT. Protein product: CASSYREENTEAFF.

The chain recombines TRBV6-1 with TRBJ1-6, with TRBD1 as a possible D gene (6 bases). V lost 1 base and J 3 bases, leaving 16 bases between the germline ends. CDR1 is MNHNS and CDR2 is SASEGT in the germline V gene. CDR3 length: 18 amino acids. CDR3 coding DNA: TGTGCCAGCAGTGAAGGGGGGACAAATCACTACTATAATTCACCCCTCCACTTT. Translated: CASSEGGTNHYYNSPLHF.

The J gene is TRBJ1-1, the V gene TRBV9, with a weak D call TRBD1 (5 bases). The CDR3 is made up of 13 amino acids. Trimming cost V 0 bases and J 6 bases, with 9 bases left between them. Germline assignment: CDR1 SGDLS and CDR2 YYNGEE. CDR3 nucleotides: TGTGCCAGCAGCGTAGAACACAGGCCTGAAGCTTTCTTT. This translates into CASSVEHRPEAFF. Full variable domain (remainder filled in from reference TRBV9 and TRBJ1-1): DSGVTQTPKHLITATGQRVTLRCSPRSGDLSVYWYQQSLDQGLQFLIQYYNGEERAKGNILERFSAQQFPDLHSELNLSSLELGDSALYFCASSVEHRPEAFFGQGTRLTVV.

This clone was picked up a small number of times. CDR3 protein: CASSYSPGTSGRETYEQYF. In DNA, the CDR3 is TGTGCCAGCAGTTACTCGCCCGGGACTAGCGGGAGAGAAACCTACGAGCAGTACTTC. The genes are TRBV6-2 or TRBV6-3 and TRBJ2-7, with TRBD2 identical over 14 bases. V lost 0 bases, J lost 2 bases, and 9 bases stayed unmatched. CDR1 and CDR2 (germline): MNHEY, SVGEGT. The CDR3 sequence is 19 residues long.

The rearrangement uses TRBV7-2 and TRBJ1-4, with D uncertain. V was cut by 1 base and J by 7 bases, with 13 bases left in between. This CDR3 spans 15 amino acids. Germline-derived CDR1 and CDR2 are SGHTA and FQGNSA. This chain's CDR3 is CASSLGRAGGEKLFF. CDR3 sequence (DNA): TGTGCCAGCAGCTTAGGTCGGGCAGGAGGTGAAAAACTGTTTTTT.

The rearrangement uses TRBV20-1 and TRBJ2-5, with TRBD1 matching over 9 bases. The CDR3 runs 11 residues. Germline V CDR1 and CDR2: DFQATT, SNEGSKA (reference sequence). J gave up 5 bases and V 6 bases, and 1 base lay outside the gene matches. CDR3: CSAGTGETQYF. CDR3 sequence (DNA): TGCAGTGCAGGGACAGGGGAGACCCAGTACTTC.

This chain joins TRBV19 and TRBJ2-3, with 8 bases matching TRBD1. Unmatched junction bases numbered 2, after V lost 4 bases and J lost 2 bases. Germline V gene lookup returns CDR1 LNHDA and CDR2 SQIVND (reference sequence). The CDR3 is 14 residues long. CDR3 sequence reads: CASSNRGDTDTQYF. As DNA, the CDR3 is TGTGCCAGTAGTAACAGGGGGGACACAGATACGCAGTATTTT.

J is TRBJ2-7 and V is TRBV27; D may be TRBD2 (7 bases). Trimming left V 3 bases short and J 0 bases short, with 15 bases between. CDR3 length: 16 residues. Germline lookup yields CDR1 MNHEY and CDR2 SMNVEV (reference sequence). CDR3 sequence (DNA): TGTGCCAGCAGTTTGGGAGGGGGGCTCTCCTCCTACGAGCAGTACTTC. Translating gives CASSLGGGLSSYEQYF.

The chain combines TRBV12-5 with TRBJ1-6; TRBD1 might be the D (5 bases). The CDR3 runs to 14 residues. V dropped 6 bases and J dropped 7 bases, with 13 bases sitting between them. CDR1 and CDR2 (germline): LGHNT, FRNRAP. The CDR3 sequence is CASGLLGGNSPLHF. In DNA form, the CDR3 reads TGTGCTAGTGGACTGCTGGGGGGAAATTCACCCCTCCACTTT.

This clone was picked up a small number of times. The rearrangement links TRBV3-1 (or the pseudogene TRBV3-2) to TRBJ2-1; D is perhaps TRBD1 (5 bases). The CDR3 covers 15 residues. The germline V gene encodes CDR1 LGHDT and CDR2 YNNKEL (reference sequence). V lost 0 bases and J 8 bases, leaving 14 bases between the germline ends. The CDR3 coding sequence is TGTGCCAGCAGCCAAGATCGTGGCAGGGTGCATGAGCAGTTCTTC. Amino acids: CASSQDRGRVHEQFF.

The chain employs TRBV5-4 and TRBJ2-1; 14 nucleotides line up with TRBD2. The V and J ends lost 4 bases and 4 bases, in that order; junction bases with no gene match: 7. Germline values: CDR1 SGHNT, CDR2 YYREEE (reference sequence). The CDR3 sequence is 17 residues long. The DNA of the CDR3 is TGTGCCAGCAGCCCGACTAGCGGGGGGGTGGGATACAATGAGCAGTTCTTC. Translating it yields CASSPTSGGVGYNEQFF.

The CDR3 bases are TGTGCCAGCAGCAACGGGGACACTGAAGCTTTCTTT. As protein: CASSNGDTEAFF. This sequence joins TRBV21-1 and TRBJ1-1. TRBV21-1 is a pseudogene segment. The CDR3 has 12 residues.

The chain carries TRBV2 and TRBJ1-4; possibly TRBD1 for D (6 bases). The length of the CDR3 is 15 residues. Germline CDR1 SNHLY, CDR2 FYNNEI. V lost 5 bases and J 3 bases, leaving 13 bases between the germline ends. CDR3 protein: CASSQQGYANEKLFF. CDR3 bases: TGTGCCAGCAGTCAACAGGGTTACGCTAATGAAAAACTGTTTTTT.

The chain joins TRBV5-6 to TRBJ1-1; D unresolved. The V gene's germline CDR1 is SGHDT and CDR2 YYEEEE. The CDR3 spans 14 residues. Trimming shortened V by 1 base and J by 0 bases, and 7 bases separated the two germline ends. CDR3 coding DNA: TGTGCCAGCAGCTTGCCCGGGATGAACACTGAAGCTTTCTTT. Amino acids: CASSLPGMNTEAFF.

The chain carries TRBV4-1 and TRBJ1-2; TRBD1 might be the D (6 bases). This CDR3 is built from 15 residues. Germline assignment: CDR1 MGHRA and CDR2 YSYEKL. Trimming left V 0 bases short and J 4 bases short, with 12 bases between. CDR3 sequence reads: CASSQDGGAGYGYTF. DNA for the CDR3: TGCGCCAGCAGCCAAGATGGGGGGGCGGGCTATGGCTACACCTTC.